This T cell receptor (beta chain) was profiled in a study of blood T cell repertoires in COVID-19. Study context: Spain, Italy and the United States supplied samples that represented acute and convalescent COVID-19.

The CDR3 length is 16 residues. The germline V gene encodes CDR1 LGHNA and CDR2 YSLEER. V lost 0 bases to trimming and J lost 2 bases, with 11 bases between them. Measured with immunoSEQ multiplex PCR; TCRdb has only the in-frame clones, and not every one. The sample includes more than 200,000 clones, 86% seen only once; the top ten take roughly 2%. The sequence was obtained from a man aged 25 to 45 with active or convalescent COVID-19. The J gene is TRBJ2-1, the V gene TRBV4-3; a weak D match, TRBD1 (6 bases). What was sequenced was peripheral blood. CDR3 DNA: TGCGCCAGCAGCCAAGACAGGGGCCTCACCTACAATGAGCAGTTCTTC. This codes for CASSQDRGLTYNEQFF.